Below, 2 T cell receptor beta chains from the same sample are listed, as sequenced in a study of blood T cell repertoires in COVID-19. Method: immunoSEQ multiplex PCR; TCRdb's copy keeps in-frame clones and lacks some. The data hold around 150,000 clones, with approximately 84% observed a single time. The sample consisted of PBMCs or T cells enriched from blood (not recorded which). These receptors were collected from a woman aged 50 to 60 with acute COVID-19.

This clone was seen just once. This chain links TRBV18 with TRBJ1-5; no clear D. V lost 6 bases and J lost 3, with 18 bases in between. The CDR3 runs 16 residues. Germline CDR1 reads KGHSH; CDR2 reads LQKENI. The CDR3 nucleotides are TGTGCCAGCTCGCCCTCGGGAATCGGTTACAATCAGCCCCAGCATTTT. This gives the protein CASSPSGIGYNQPQHF.

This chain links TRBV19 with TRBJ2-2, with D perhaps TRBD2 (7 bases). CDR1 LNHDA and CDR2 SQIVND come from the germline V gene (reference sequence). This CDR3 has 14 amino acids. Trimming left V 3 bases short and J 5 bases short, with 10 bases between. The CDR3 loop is CASSMGGGTGELFF. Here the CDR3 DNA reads TGTGCCAGTAGTATGGGAGGGGGAACCGGGGAGCTGTTTTTT.